Following are 24 T cell receptor beta chains from one sample sequenced in a study of blood T cells in healthy people across ages (dated by TCRdb to the mid-2010s). Library creation used 5' RACE. The data were produced on an Illumina HiSeq 2500. A second about 6 to 11 cycle PCR used a sample-barcoded 5' primer and a J-beta primer mix. TCRdb reprocessing: public reads trimmed at Q25 with fastp, clones called with MiXCR, in-frame beta chains kept. Rows with one shared CDR3 protein collapse into an entry with the most common genes and DNA. Recorded for this sample are just over 1 million distinct CDR3 sequences; 45% of them occurred a single time. Around 18% of the sample is held by the ten biggest clonotypes. The sequencing input was blood. Receptors originate from a woman aged 55 to 70 in good health.

The chain links TRBV27 to TRBJ2-3; D unclear. Germline assignment: CDR1 MNHEY and CDR2 SMNVEV (reference sequence). Trimming pared 2 bases from V and 3 bases from J, leaving 12 bases between. The CDR3 is made up of 15 amino acids. DNA of the CDR3: TGTGCCAGCAGTTTACGTCTGGGAAGGACAGATACGCAGTATTTT. It encodes CASSLRLGRTDTQYF.

This clonotype was observed once. The chain carries TRBV20-1 and TRBJ2-6, with TRBD1 matching over 12 bases. This CDR3 is 16 amino acids long. CDR1 is DFQATT and CDR2 is SNEGSKA in the germline V gene (reference sequence). CDR3 DNA sequence: TGCAGCGCAAGGGACAGGGGGCGGACTGGGGCCAACGTCCTGACTTTC. This sequence encodes CSARDRGRTGANVLTF.

This chain connects TRBV12-3 or TRBV12-4 to TRBJ2-5; D is uncertain. V was shortened by 1 base and J by 11 bases, with 11 bases between the two germline ends. The CDR3 totals 12 residues. CDR3 sequence: CASSLVSHEQYF. CDR3 DNA: TGTGCCAGCAGTTTAGTCAGTCATGAGCAGTACTTC.

The V and J genes are TRBV9 and TRBJ2-7; D is possibly TRBD1 or TRBD2 (5 bases each). There are 15 residues in the CDR3. Trimming shortened V by 4 bases and J by 7 bases, and 21 bases separated the two germline ends. Germline CDR1 and CDR2: SGDLS and YYNGEE. The chain's CDR3 is CASSPDGGSYNEQYF. In nucleotides, the CDR3 is TGTGCCAGCAGCCCCGATGGGGGATCCTACAATGAGCAGTACTTC. Supplemented by reference TRBV9 and TRBJ2-7, the full variable domain reads DSGVTQTPKHLITATGQRVTLRCSPRSGDLSVYWYQQSLDQGLQFLIQYYNGEERAKGNILERFSAQQFPDLHSELNLSSLELGDSALYFCASSPDGGSYNEQYFGPGTRLTVT.

This clonotype was counted a few times. The rearrangement uses TRBV12-3 or TRBV12-4 and TRBJ2-7; D may be TRBD1 (5 bases). This CDR3 has 12 residues. V lost 3 bases, J lost 4 bases, and 7 bases lay in between. CDR3 DNA: TGTGCCAGCAGTTTCCGACAGTACGAGCAGTACTTC. This codes for CASSFRQYEQYF.

This clonotype was found many times. This chain links TRBV29-1 with TRBJ1-2; TRBD1 agrees at 9 bases. This CDR3 comprises 13 residues. Germline CDR1 reads SQVTM; CDR2 reads ANQGSEA. V gave up 4 bases and J gave up 4 bases; unmatched junction bases: 4. CDR3 sequence: CSVVGTGSYGYTF. The CDR3 DNA is TGCAGCGTTGTAGGGACAGGGAGCTATGGCTACACCTTC.

This clonotype was seen ten or more times. This rearrangement joins TRBV7-2 to TRBJ2-1, with 7 positions matching TRBD1. There are 13 residues in the CDR3. V shed 7 bases and J 7 bases; nucleotides not matched to a gene: 7. CDR1 SGHTA and CDR2 FQGNSA come from the germline V gene. Here the CDR3 DNA reads TGTGCCAGCAACATAGACAGGGTAAATGAGCAGTTCTTC. Protein sequence: CASNIDRVNEQFF.

On this clonotype: A single base separates this from a much larger clone, so it may be a read error. This chain connects TRBV5-1 to TRBJ2-1; D might be TRBD1 or TRBD2, each matching 5 bases. V was pared by 4 bases and J by 9 bases, with 17 bases between. CDR3 length: 14 residues. The germline gives CDR1 SGHRS, CDR2 YFSETQ. The CDR3 protein is CASSVDWGGFEQFF. CDR3 DNA: TGCGCCAGCAGCGTGGATTGGGGCGGGTTTGAGCAGTTCTTC.

V gene TRBV9 combines with J gene TRBJ2-7; D gene ambiguous. Germline V gene sequence: CDR1 SGDLS, CDR2 YYNGEE. The V gene lost 3 bases and the J gene lost 6 bases, with 16 bases spanning the gap. The CDR3 is 14 amino acids. The CDR3 bases are TGTGCCAGCAGCGCAGGACGGATGTCTGGCGAGCAGTACTTC. The encoded protein is CASSAGRMSGEQYF.

This clonotype was seen a handful of times. V and J are TRBV5-1 and TRBJ2-7, with 9 positions matching TRBD1. CDR3 length: 15 residues. V lost 4 bases to trimming and J lost 0 bases; unmatched junction nucleotides: 5. From germline, CDR1 is SGHRS and CDR2 YFSETQ. The CDR3 DNA is TGCGCCAGCAGCAGGCCGGGACAGGGCTCCTACGAGCAGTACTTC. This encodes CASSRPGQGSYEQYF.

A note on this clonotype: A much larger clone lies one base from this, so it may be a read error. The chain employs TRBV27 and TRBJ2-1; D ambiguous. This CDR3 is 12 amino acids long. Germline CDR1 is MNHEY and CDR2 is SMNVEV (reference sequence). The CDR3 here is CVSSLKRDEQFF. The CDR3 DNA reads TGTGTCAGCAGTTTAAAAAGGGATGAGCAGTTCTTC.

In its sample, this clonotype was seen a few times. The chain combines TRBV27 with TRBJ2-7; 7 bases are a match to TRBD1. The CDR3 has 15 amino acids. With V trimmed by 5 bases and J by 0 bases, 7 bases remained unmatched. CDR1 and CDR2 from the germline V gene are MNHEY and SMNVEV (reference sequence). The CDR3 loop reads CASSPQRQGSYEQYF. CDR3 DNA sequence: TGTGCCAGCAGTCCCCAACGACAGGGCTCCTACGAGCAGTACTTC.

This clonotype was picked up a small number of times. V gene TRBV5-1 combines with J gene TRBJ2-3; 9 bases line up with TRBD1. V dropped 4 bases and J dropped 2; count of bases not matched to a gene: 5. Per germline, CDR1 SGHRS and CDR2 YFSETQ. This CDR3 is 15 amino acids long. The chain's CDR3 is CASSGQGSITDTQYF. CDR3 DNA: TGCGCCAGCAGCGGACAGGGGTCTATCACAGATACGCAGTATTTT.

V and J are TRBV7-8 and TRBJ2-4; 12 bases fit TRBD1. The J call may be incorrect, as the DNA end agrees better with TRBJ2-7. Germline CDR1 and CDR2: SGHVS and FQNEAQ. CDR3 size: 15 residues. The CDR3 protein is CASSPLGQGAHEQYF. The CDR3 DNA reads TGTGCCAGCAGCCCGCTGGGACAGGGGGCCCACGAGCAGTACTTC.

This chain uses TRBV4-1 with TRBJ2-7; the match to TRBD2 covers 11 bases. Germline values: CDR1 MGHRA, CDR2 YSYEKL. V trimming: 4 bases; J trimming: 5 bases; junction bases outside the gene matches: 7. This CDR3 contains 15 residues. The CDR3 sequence: CASSLIAGGPDEQYF. CDR3 nucleotides: TGCGCCAGCAGCCTTATAGCGGGAGGGCCCGACGAGCAGTACTTC.

V usage is TRBV27 and J usage is TRBJ1-4; 7 bases match TRBD1. Per the germline V gene, CDR1 is MNHEY and CDR2 is SMNVEV (reference sequence). The CDR3 has 13 residues. V was pared by 7 bases and J by 10 bases, with 9 bases of the junction left unmatched. Here the CDR3 DNA reads TGTGCCAGCATGTGGACAGGTGGGGGAAAACTGTTTTTT. Amino acid sequence: CASMWTGGGKLFF.

This clonotype was counted a few times. This chain uses TRBV19 with TRBJ2-1; D perhaps matches TRBD2 (6 bases). Germline V gene data show CDR1 as LNHDA and CDR2 as SQIVND (reference sequence). The CDR3 spans 14 residues. The ends were cut back, 3 bases at V and 8 bases at J, with 14 bases in the middle. The CDR3 nucleotides are TGTGCCAGTAGTATTGGCCCTCCGGGGGATGAGCAGTTCTTC. Its translation is CASSIGPPGDEQFF.

CDR3 protein: CASSWVTEKNEQFF. In DNA form, the CDR3 reads TGTGCCAGCAGCTGGGTGACGGAGAAAAATGAGCAGTTCTTC. The chain couples TRBV11-1 to TRBJ2-1; D gene uncertain. The CDR3 totals 14 residues. The V and J ends lost 4 bases and 7 bases respectively, with 14 bases between them. Germline V gene sequence: CDR1 SGHAT, CDR2 FQDESV (reference sequence).

The chain couples TRBV27 to TRBJ2-5; 7 nucleotides align to TRBD2. The CDR3 loop spans 13 amino acids. Germline loops: CDR1 MNHEY, CDR2 SMNVEV (reference sequence). The V and J ends lost 4 bases and 5 bases, in that order; junction bases with no gene match: 4. CDR3 nucleotides: TGTGCCAGCAGTTACGCGGGAGTGGAGACCCAGTACTTC. Encoded protein: CASSYAGVETQYF.

CDR3: CSARDRQRNYEQYF. The DNA for the CDR3 is TGCAGTGCTAGAGATCGTCAGCGGAACTACGAGCAGTACTTC. V is TRBV20-1 and J is TRBJ2-7, with D possibly TRBD2 on 5 matching bases. CDR3 length: 14 residues. V lost 0 bases to trimming and J lost 3 bases, with 12 bases between them. The germline gives CDR1 DFQATT, CDR2 SNEGSKA (reference sequence).

The chain couples TRBV6-5 to TRBJ2-1; D possibly matches TRBD1 or TRBD2 (5 bases each). Germline loops: CDR1 MNHEY, CDR2 SVGAGI. The V end was cut by 3 bases, the J end by 8 bases, with 11 bases between. There are 13 residues in the CDR3. The DNA for the CDR3 is TGTGCCAGCAGTTATAGACGGGACGATGAGCAGTTCTTC. Protein product: CASSYRRDDEQFF.

The chain employs TRBV20-1 and TRBJ1-2; D might be TRBD1 (5 bases). The CDR3 sequence is 16 residues long. The germline V gene encodes CDR1 DFQATT and CDR2 SNEGSKA (reference sequence). V lost 1 base and J lost 9, with 24 bases in between. The CDR3 bases are TGCAGTGCTAGAGTTGGGGCAGGCCAGGGAGGGTATAGCTACACCTTC. This sequence encodes CSARVGAGQGGYSYTF.

This clonotype came up once. V is TRBV2 and J is TRBJ1-3; D is uncertain. V was shortened by 10 bases and J by 0 bases, with 13 bases between the two germline ends. The CDR3 covers 14 residues. CDR1 is SNHLY and CDR2 is FYNNEI in the germline V gene. DNA for the CDR3: TGTGCCACCGACGGACGGAACTCTGGAAACACCATATATTTT. Encoded protein: CATDGRNSGNTIYF.

A few counts support this clonotype. V is TRBV11-2 and J is TRBJ2-7; 7 bases align to TRBD2. Germline loops: CDR1 SGHAT, CDR2 FQNNGV. There are 15 residues in the CDR3. Trimming cost V 3 bases and J 4 bases; bases outside gene matches: 9. This CDR3 is CASSFGASGGYEQYF. The CDR3 coding sequence is TGTGCCAGCAGCTTTGGGGCTAGCGGAGGGTACGAGCAGTACTTC.